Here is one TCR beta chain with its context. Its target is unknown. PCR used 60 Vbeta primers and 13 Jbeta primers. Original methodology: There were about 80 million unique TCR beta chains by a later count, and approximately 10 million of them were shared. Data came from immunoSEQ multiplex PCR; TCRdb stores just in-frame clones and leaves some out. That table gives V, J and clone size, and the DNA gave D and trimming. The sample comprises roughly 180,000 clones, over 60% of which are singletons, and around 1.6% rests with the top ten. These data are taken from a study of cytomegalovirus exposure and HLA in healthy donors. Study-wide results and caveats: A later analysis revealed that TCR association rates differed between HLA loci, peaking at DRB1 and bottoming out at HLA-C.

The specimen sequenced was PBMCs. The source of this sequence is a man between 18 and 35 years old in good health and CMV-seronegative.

The CDR3 is CASSQPWTGPNTIYF. The CDR3 DNA is TGCGCCAGCAGCCAACCCTGGACAGGGCCGAACACCATATATTTT. This chain uses TRBV4-1 with TRBJ1-3, with 8 positions matching TRBD1. The CDR3 sequence is 15 residues long. Germline V gene sequence: CDR1 MGHRA, CDR2 YSYEKL. V was clipped by 2 bases and J by 7 bases; unmatched bases: 7.